What follows are 7 T cell receptor beta chains derived from one specimen sequenced in a study of shared clonotypes between healthy human individuals. Generated by immunoSEQ multiplex PCR, the TCRdb table keeps only in-frame clones and is missing some. The repertoire includes millions of clones, roughly 91% of them detected once, and around 1.7% sits in the top ten. Naive CD8 cells lacked CD45RO and underwent positive selection for CCR7, leaving out terminally differentiated effector memory CD45RA+ cells. The source material was naive CD8+ T cells from PBMCs. Receptors originate from a man in his late teens or twenties in good health. Some clones in this sample may be carry-over from other donors' samples.

As concerns this clone: Other DNA sequences in this specimen translate into the identical CDR3. J is TRBJ2-7 and V is TRBV4-1, with D hard to call. V dropped 1 base and J dropped 3 bases, with 10 bases sitting between them. The CDR3 extends over 14 amino acids. Germline V gene lookup returns CDR1 MGHRA and CDR2 YSYEKL. The CDR3 region has the DNA TGCGCCAGCAGCCAAGTGGGGTCCGGCTACGAGCAGTACTTC. Its translation: CASSQVGSGYEQYF.

The sample holds one count of this clone. The chain combines TRBV7-9 with TRBJ2-5; no reliable D call. The CDR3 extends over 17 amino acids. Germline V gene lookup returns CDR1 SEHNR and CDR2 FQNEAQ (reference sequence). V dropped 5 bases and J dropped 1 base, with 20 bases sitting between them. This CDR3 is CASSRIPPVGIQETQYF. CDR3 in DNA: TGTGCCAGCAGCCGCATTCCCCCCGTGGGTATCCAAGAGACCCAGTACTTC.

Notes on this clone: Other nucleotide sequences in the sample specify the same CDR3. The chain combines TRBV27 with TRBJ1-5; D ambiguous. V lost 2 bases to trimming and J lost 2 bases, with 7 bases between them. The CDR3 has 14 residues. CDR1 and CDR2 from the germline V gene are MNHEY and SMNVEV (reference sequence). In DNA, the CDR3 is TGTGCCAGCAGTTTAAGGCAGGGCAATCAGCCCCAGCATTTT. This encodes CASSLRQGNQPQHF.

The rearrangement links TRBV27 to TRBJ2-7; D may be TRBD2 (6 bases). Germline CDR1 and CDR2: MNHEY and SMNVEV (reference sequence). Trimming pared 4 bases from V and 1 base from J, leaving 17 bases between. The CDR3 is 16 amino acids. CDR3 loop: CASSSVGARGSYEQYF. The CDR3 nucleotides read TGTGCCAGCAGTTCAGTGGGAGCCCGGGGGTCCTACGAGCAGTACTTC.

The chain is built from TRBV10-3 and TRBJ2-7; D might be TRBD1 (6 bases). The CDR3 spans 17 residues. Per the germline V gene, CDR1 is ENHRY and CDR2 is SYGVKD. V lost 3 bases to trimming and J lost 2 bases, with 20 bases between them. The CDR3: CAISDYPLETGTYEQYF. The CDR3 DNA follows: TGTGCCATCAGTGATTATCCGCTCGAGACAGGAACCTACGAGCAGTACTTC.

V usage is TRBV27 and J usage is TRBJ2-3, with a tentative D call TRBD2 (5 bases). There are 13 residues in the CDR3. Between the trimmed V and J ends, which lost 6 bases and 4 bases, there was a span of 11 bases. Germline CDR1 and CDR2: MNHEY and SMNVEV (reference sequence). The CDR3: CASRMVGADTQYF. CDR3 bases: TGTGCCAGCAGGATGGTCGGGGCAGATACGCAGTATTTT.

The rearrangement links TRBV27 to TRBJ1-1; 9 bases align to TRBD1. Germline CDR1 and CDR2: MNHEY and SMNVEV (reference sequence). This CDR3 has 17 residues. The V and J ends lost 6 bases and 4 bases, in that order; junction bases with no gene match: 15. The CDR3 sequence is CASSTLPGQGSGTEAFF. The CDR3 DNA follows: TGTGCCAGCAGCACTCTTCCGGGACAGGGAAGCGGCACTGAAGCTTTCTTT.